This entry lists 2 T cell receptor beta chains sequenced from one sample in a study of post-analysis software for immune sequencing data. Study-wide results and limits: Compared with controls, patients had more of roughly five TRBV segments, including TRBV5-6, TRBV5-1 and TRBV20-1.

The library was made from cDNA and included unique molecular identifiers. TCRdb redid the calling of the PCR reads with MiXCR, one entry per CDR3 protein. This sample yields fewer than 550,000 distinct CDR3 sequences, of which less than 40% are seen a single time; 6% belongs to the top ten. No cognate antigen is known for these TCRs. Sequencing input: blood. Source of these receptors: a girl under 18 with multiple sclerosis.

Points on this clonotype: At one end, the junction sequence differs from germline, possibly due to a read error. The CDR3 DNA follows: TGCGCCAACAGCCTATCAGGGGGGCGAAGGCACACTGAAGCTTTCTTT. As protein: CANSLSGGRRHTEAFF. V is TRBV5-1 and J is TRBJ1-1; 7 nucleotides line up with TRBD1. The length of the CDR3 is 16 residues. From germline, CDR1 is SGHRS and CDR2 YFSETQ.

The chain recombines TRBV12-3 or TRBV12-4 with TRBJ2-6; D unclear. The CDR3 has 13 amino acids. V dropped 6 bases and J dropped 2 bases, with 5 bases sitting between them. The CDR3 loop reads CASRGTGANVLTF. Written as DNA, the CDR3 is TGTGCCAGCAGGGGGACTGGGGCCAACGTCCTGACTTTC.